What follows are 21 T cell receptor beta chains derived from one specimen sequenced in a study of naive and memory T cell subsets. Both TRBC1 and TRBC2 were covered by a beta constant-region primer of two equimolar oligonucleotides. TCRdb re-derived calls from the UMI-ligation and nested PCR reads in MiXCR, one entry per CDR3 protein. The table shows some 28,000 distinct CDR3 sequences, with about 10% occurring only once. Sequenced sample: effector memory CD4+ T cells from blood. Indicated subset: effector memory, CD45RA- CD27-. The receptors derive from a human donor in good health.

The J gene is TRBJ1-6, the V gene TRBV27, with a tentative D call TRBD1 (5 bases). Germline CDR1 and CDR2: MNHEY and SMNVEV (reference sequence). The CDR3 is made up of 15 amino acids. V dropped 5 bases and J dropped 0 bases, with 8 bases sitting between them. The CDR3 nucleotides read TGTGCCAGCAGTCTCAGGGTCTCCTATAATTCACCCCTCCACTTT. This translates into CASSLRVSYNSPLHF.

CDR3 protein: CAWSQRGSNQPQHF. DNA for the CDR3: TGTGCCTGGAGTCAAAGGGGGAGCAATCAGCCCCAGCATTTT. The chain has TRBV30 and TRBJ1-5; possible D gene TRBD1, 6 bases. Trimming cost V 2 bases and J 1 base, with 9 bases left between them. In germline, CDR1 is GTSNPN, CDR2 SVGIG (reference sequence). The CDR3 runs 14 residues. Based on the CDR3 plus reference TRBV30 and TRBJ1-5, the full variable domain is SQTIHQWPATLVQPVGSPLSLECTVEGTSNPNLYWYRQAAGRGLQLLFYSVGIGQISSEVPQNLSASRPQDRQFILSSKKLLLSDSGFYLCAWSQRGSNQPQHFGDGTRLSIL.

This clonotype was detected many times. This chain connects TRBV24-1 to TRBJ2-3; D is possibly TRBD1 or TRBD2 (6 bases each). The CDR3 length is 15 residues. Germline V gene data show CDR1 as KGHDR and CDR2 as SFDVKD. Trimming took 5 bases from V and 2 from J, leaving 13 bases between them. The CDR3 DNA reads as TGTGCCACCAGTGGGGGGGCAGTCCTCACAGATACGCAGTATTTT. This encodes CATSGGAVLTDTQYF.

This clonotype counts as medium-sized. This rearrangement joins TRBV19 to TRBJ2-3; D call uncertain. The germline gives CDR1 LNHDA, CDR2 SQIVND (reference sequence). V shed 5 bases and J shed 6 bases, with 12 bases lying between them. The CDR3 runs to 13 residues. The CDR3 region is CASSVWVFDTQYF. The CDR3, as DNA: TGTGCCAGTAGTGTGTGGGTGTTTGATACGCAGTATTTT.

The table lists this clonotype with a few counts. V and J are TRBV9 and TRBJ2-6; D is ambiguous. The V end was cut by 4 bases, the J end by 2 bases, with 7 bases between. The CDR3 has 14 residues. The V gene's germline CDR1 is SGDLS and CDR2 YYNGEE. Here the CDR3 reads CASSLTAGANVLTF. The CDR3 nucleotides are TGTGCCAGCAGCCTAACAGCTGGGGCCAACGTCCTGACTTTC.

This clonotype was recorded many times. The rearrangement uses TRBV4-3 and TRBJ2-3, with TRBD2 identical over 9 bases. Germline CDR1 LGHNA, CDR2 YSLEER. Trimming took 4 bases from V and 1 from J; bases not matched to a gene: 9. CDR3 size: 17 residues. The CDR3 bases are TGCGCCAGCAGCCGGAGGGTTCAGCGGGAGGGCACAGATACGCAGTATTTT. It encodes CASSRRVQREGTDTQYF.

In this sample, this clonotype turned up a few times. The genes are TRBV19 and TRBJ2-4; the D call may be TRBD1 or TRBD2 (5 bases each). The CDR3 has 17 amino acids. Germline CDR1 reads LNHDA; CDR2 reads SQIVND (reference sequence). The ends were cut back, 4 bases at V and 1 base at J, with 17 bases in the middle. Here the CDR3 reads CASSTGILKGAKNIQYF. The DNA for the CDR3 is TGTGCCAGTAGTACCGGGATCCTCAAGGGGGCCAAAAACATTCAGTACTTC.

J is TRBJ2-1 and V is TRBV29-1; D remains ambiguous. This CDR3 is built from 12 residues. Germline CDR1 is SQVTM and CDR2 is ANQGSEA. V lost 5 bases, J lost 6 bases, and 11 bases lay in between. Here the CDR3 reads CSVSSLGNEQFF. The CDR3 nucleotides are TGCAGCGTTTCTTCTCTCGGCAATGAGCAGTTCTTC.

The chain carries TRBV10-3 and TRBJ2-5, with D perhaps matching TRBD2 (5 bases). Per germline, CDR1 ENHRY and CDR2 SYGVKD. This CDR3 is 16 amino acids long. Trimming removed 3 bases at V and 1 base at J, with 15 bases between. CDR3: CAISDTSGGSQETQYF. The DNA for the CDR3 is TGTGCCATCAGTGATACAAGCGGAGGATCCCAAGAGACCCAGTACTTC.

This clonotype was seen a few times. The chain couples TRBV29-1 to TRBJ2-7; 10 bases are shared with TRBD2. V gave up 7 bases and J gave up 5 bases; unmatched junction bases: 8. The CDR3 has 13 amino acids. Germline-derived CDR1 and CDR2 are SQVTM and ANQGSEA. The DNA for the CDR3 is TGCAGCGCCGGGACTAGCGTCCGGGACGAGCAGTACTTC. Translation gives CSAGTSVRDEQYF.

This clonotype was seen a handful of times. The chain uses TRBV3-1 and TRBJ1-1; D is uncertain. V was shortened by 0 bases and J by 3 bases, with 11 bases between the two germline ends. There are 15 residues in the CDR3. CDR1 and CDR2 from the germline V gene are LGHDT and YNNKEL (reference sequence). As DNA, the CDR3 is TGTGCCAGCAGCCAAGACATGTACTTCGACACTGAAGCTTTCTTT. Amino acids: CASSQDMYFDTEAFF.

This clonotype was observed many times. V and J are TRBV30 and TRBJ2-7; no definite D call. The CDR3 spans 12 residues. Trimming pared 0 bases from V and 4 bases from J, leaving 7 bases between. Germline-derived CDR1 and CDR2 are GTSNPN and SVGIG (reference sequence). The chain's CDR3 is CAWSVREYEQYF. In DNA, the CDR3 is TGTGCCTGGAGTGTACGTGAGTACGAGCAGTACTTC.

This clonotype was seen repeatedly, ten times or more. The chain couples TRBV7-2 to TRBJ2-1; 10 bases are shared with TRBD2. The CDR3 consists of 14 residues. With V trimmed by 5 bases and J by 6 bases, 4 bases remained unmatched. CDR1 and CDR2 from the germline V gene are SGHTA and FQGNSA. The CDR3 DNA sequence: TGTGCCAGCAGCAGGACTAGCGGCATCAATGAGCAGTTCTTC. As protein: CASSRTSGINEQFF.

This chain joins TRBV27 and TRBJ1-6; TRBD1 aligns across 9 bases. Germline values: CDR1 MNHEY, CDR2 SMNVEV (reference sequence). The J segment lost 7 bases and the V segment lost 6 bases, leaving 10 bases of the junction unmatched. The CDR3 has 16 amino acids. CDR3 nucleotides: TGTGCCAGCAGGTCGGGAAACAGGGGGCCAAATTCACCCCTCCACTTT. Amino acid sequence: CASRSGNRGPNSPLHF.

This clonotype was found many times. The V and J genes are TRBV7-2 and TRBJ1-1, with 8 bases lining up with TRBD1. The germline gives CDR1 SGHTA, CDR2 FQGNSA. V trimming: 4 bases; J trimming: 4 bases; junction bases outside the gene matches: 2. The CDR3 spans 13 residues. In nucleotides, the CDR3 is TGTGCCAGCAGCTCACAGGGGGGCACTGAAGCTTTCTTT. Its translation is CASSSQGGTEAFF.

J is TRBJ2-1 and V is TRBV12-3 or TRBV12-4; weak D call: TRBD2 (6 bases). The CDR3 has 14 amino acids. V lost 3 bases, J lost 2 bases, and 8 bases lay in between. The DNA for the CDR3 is TGTGCCAGCAGTTTCCGGGAGCCCTACAATGAGCAGTTCTTC. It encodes CASSFREPYNEQFF.

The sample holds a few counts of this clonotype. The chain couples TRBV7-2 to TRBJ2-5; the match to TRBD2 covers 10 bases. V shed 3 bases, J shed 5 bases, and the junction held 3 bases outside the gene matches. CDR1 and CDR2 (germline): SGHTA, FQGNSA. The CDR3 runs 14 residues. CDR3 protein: CASSFSSGSETQYF. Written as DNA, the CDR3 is TGTGCCAGCAGCTTCTCTAGCGGGAGTGAGACCCAGTACTTC.

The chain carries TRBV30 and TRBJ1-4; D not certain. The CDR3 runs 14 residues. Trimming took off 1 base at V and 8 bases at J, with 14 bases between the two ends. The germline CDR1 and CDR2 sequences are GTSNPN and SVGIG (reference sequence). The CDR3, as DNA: TGTGCCTGGAGTGCAGGAGGCCGGCAGGAAAAACTGTTTTTT. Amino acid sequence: CAWSAGGRQEKLFF.

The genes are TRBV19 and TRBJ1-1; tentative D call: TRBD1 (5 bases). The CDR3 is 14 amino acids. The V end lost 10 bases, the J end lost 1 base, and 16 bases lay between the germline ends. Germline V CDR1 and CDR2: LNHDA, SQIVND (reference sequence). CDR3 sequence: CATIPGRRNTEAFF. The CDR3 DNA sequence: TGTGCCACCATACCAGGGCGTCGGAACACTGAAGCTTTCTTT.

CDR3 amino acids: CASSLTGALPVYGYTF. Written as DNA, the CDR3 is TGTGCCAGCAGTCTTACCGGGGCCCTCCCCGTCTATGGCTACACCTTC. The V and J genes are TRBV28 and TRBJ1-2; D might be TRBD1 (5 bases). The CDR3 contains 16 residues. Germline V lookup: CDR1 MDHEN, CDR2 SYDVKM. The ends were cut back, 5 bases at V and 4 bases at J, with 20 bases in the middle.

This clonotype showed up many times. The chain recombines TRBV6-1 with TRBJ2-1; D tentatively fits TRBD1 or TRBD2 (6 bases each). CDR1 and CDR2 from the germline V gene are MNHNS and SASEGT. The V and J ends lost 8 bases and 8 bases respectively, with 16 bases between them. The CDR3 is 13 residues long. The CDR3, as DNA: TGTGCCAGCGGACTAAAACAGGGCGATGAGCAGTTCTTC. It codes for CASGLKQGDEQFF.